Listed below are T cell receptor beta chains from one sample, sequenced in a study of T cell changes during pregnancy in multiple sclerosis. Sequenced by immunoSEQ multiplex PCR; TCRdb stores in-frame clones only, minus some. The sample holds fewer than 55,000 clones, 70% to 90% seen once. The specimen was peripheral blood, collected in the first trimester of pregnancy. The receptor set was obtained from a female donor with multiple sclerosis, enrolled in a pregnancy study. The CDR3 runs from the conserved cysteine through the conserved F or W. Fields, in order: CDR3 protein, J gene, V gene.

CASSTRRDSFHNEQFF	TRBJ2-1	TRBV19
CASSLSLAGSYNEQFF	TRBJ2-1	TRBV7-9
CASSSARTGTKTF	TRBJ1-2	TRBV7-9
CASTERTGVNGELFF	TRBJ2-2	TRBV2
CASSGDKGRSGNTIYF	TRBJ1-3	TRBV2
CASSLGGRRGAYEQYF	TRBJ2-7	TRBV7-2
CASRQDRGNQPQHF	TRBJ1-5	TRBV2
CASTDWASGGTDTQYF	TRBJ2-3	TRBV11-2
CASSSGLAGGLSYEQYF	TRBJ2-7	TRBV5-4
CASSLVALAGWGRYSNQPQHF	TRBJ1-5	TRBV28
CALDLSGGNTEAFF	TRBJ1-1	TRBV30
CASSVEVGSGGYNEQFF	TRBJ2-1	TRBV9
CASSPRPTSFSDTQYF	TRBJ2-3	TRBV5-4
CASSAGGFYGYTF	TRBJ1-2	TRBV25-1
CASTPTGSYSPLHF	TRBJ1-6	TRBV9
CASSLLGGRELFF	TRBJ2-2	TRBV7-8
CSVEGGVASGGQETQYF	TRBJ2-5	TRBV29-1
CASSWDRGGNSPLHF	TRBJ1-6	TRBV18
CASGLGAGEIYGYTF	TRBJ1-2	TRBV2
CASGGAGSYEQYF	TRBJ2-7	TRBV6-5
CASSSRPMVSSNQPQHF	TRBJ1-5	TRBV27
CASSLGGTPLHF	TRBJ1-6	TRBV5-1
CASSLRGREETQYF	TRBJ2-5	TRBV5-1
CASSYSPDRVFEAFF	TRBJ1-1	TRBV5-6
CASRWDWSSYEQYF	TRBJ2-7	TRBV19
CAWVVKDRVGHTF	TRBJ1-2	TRBV30
CASSLVRVVEAFF	TRBJ1-1	TRBV7-2
CASSLNREVGYTF	TRBJ1-2	TRBV28
CASSSSGDGYTF	TRBJ1-2	TRBV7-9
CASSRPNLGGANYGYTF	TRBJ1-2	TRBV11-3
CASKMGWGLGETQYF	TRBJ2-5	TRBV19
CASSRRQGMDTGELFF	TRBJ2-2	TRBV11-3
CASRSSGEPTGELFF	TRBJ2-2	TRBV28
CASSWAGTGVGTDTQYF	TRBJ2-3	TRBV5-6
CASSVGSGGYNEQFF	TRBJ2-1	TRBV9
CASSEVGGWSYEQYF	TRBJ2-7	TRBV10-2
CASSLALTLANPDTQYF	TRBJ2-3	TRBV5-1